The T cell receptor (beta chain) under discussion was sequenced for a study of blood T cell repertoires in COVID-19. Libraries were prepared by immunoSEQ multiplex PCR; TCRdb keeps only in-frame clonotypes and omits some of them. The sample contains about 320,000 clones, 85% of which appear only once. The cohort comprised adults aged about 18 to 90 years residing in about 25 US areas. Trimming pared 5 bases from V and 9 bases from J, leaving 18 bases between. CDR3 length: 14 amino acids. Germline CDR1 is SGHRS and CDR2 is YFSETQ. V and J are TRBV5-1 and TRBJ2-1, with a possible D match to TRBD1 (6 bases). Source material: PBMCs or T cells enriched from blood (not recorded which). The receptor was derived from a woman aged 25 to 39 who had been exposed to COVID-19. The CDR3: CASRQNRVDGEQFF. In DNA, the CDR3 is TGCGCCAGCAGACAGAACAGGGTTGATGGTGAGCAGTTCTTC. Together with reference TRBV5-1 and TRBJ2-1, the CDR3 gives the full variable domain: KAGVTQTPRYLIKTRGQQVTLSCSPISGHRSVSWYQQTPGQGLQFLFEYFSETQRNKGNFPGRFSGRQFSNSRSEMNVSTLELGDSALYLCASRQNRVDGEQFFGPGTRLTVL.